This TCR beta chain was retrieved from a study of T cell changes during pregnancy in multiple sclerosis. This CDR3 region has 14 residues. Trimming left V 1 base short and J 5 bases short, with 12 bases between. The germline CDR1 and CDR2 sequences are SGHDT and YYEEEE. Clones were read by immunoSEQ multiplex PCR, and TCRdb kept only the in-frame ones, dropping some. The sample has about 53,000 clones, 80% to 95% seen once. The chain combines TRBV5-6 with TRBJ1-2, with D possibly being TRBD1 (5 bases). This clonotype was obtained from a female donor with multiple sclerosis, enrolled in a pregnancy study. The specimen was CD4+ T cells from peripheral blood mononuclear cells, collected in the third trimester of pregnancy. The CDR3 bases are TGTGCCAGCAGCTTGCAGGGTTTGGGGTATGGCTACACCTTC. Protein: CASSLQGLGYGYTF.